The 32 T cell receptor beta chains below come from one sample, sequenced in a study of vaccination effects on CD4 cells after COVID-19. No cognate antigen is known for these TCRs. Expansion with viral peptide pools was applied to antigen-specific CD4+ T cells by the ViraFEST assay prior to sequencing. Following culture for roughly 10 days, CD4+ T cells were isolated. Infection dated between March and December 2020, before the Alpha, Beta and Delta variants reached the United States. Some clones are missing from TCRdb's copy, which holds only in-frame ones; the method was immunoSEQ multiplex PCR. The table shows tens of thousands of clones, with around 75% occurring only once. Sequencing used CD4+ T cells from PBMCs cultured with a peptide pool, obtained before COVID-19 vaccination. The receptors derive from a human donor who had a prior SARS-CoV-2 infection.

The chain has TRBV11-3 and TRBJ2-1; weak D call: TRBD2 (7 bases). Germline V gene data show CDR1 as SGHNT and CDR2 as YENEEA. Trimming removed 1 base from V and 7 bases from J, with 14 bases in between. The length of the CDR3 is 15 residues. The CDR3 nucleotides are TGTGCCAGCAGCTTAGGTGGGGGGGCAAATAATGAGCAGTTCTTC. It yields the protein CASSLGGGANNEQFF.

The rearrangement uses TRBV5-1 and TRBJ2-7; tentatively, D is TRBD1 (6 bases). The ends were cut back, 4 bases at V and 0 bases at J, with 8 bases in the middle. CDR1 SGHRS and CDR2 YFSETQ come from the germline V gene. This CDR3 comprises 13 residues. The CDR3 loop is CASSADSSYEQYF. The CDR3 coding sequence is TGCGCCAGCAGCGCGGACAGCTCCTACGAGCAGTACTTC.

Here the CDR3 DNA reads TGTGCCAGCTCACCCAGTAGCGGGAACACCGAGCAGTACTTC. Translating gives CASSPSSGNTEQYF. The rearrangement links TRBV18 to TRBJ2-7; 8 positions match TRBD2. Trimming took 3 bases from V and 6 from J; bases not matched to a gene: 7. The length of the CDR3 is 14 residues. From germline, CDR1 is KGHSH and CDR2 LQKENI.

The chain combines TRBV18 with TRBJ2-7; D gene ambiguous. V was trimmed by 2 bases and J by 0 bases, leaving 8 bases between them. The germline V gene has CDR1 KGHSH and CDR2 LQKENI. The CDR3 has 14 residues. The CDR3 DNA reads TGTGCCAGCTCACCAAGATCTAGCTCCTACGAGCAGTACTTC. This gives the protein CASSPRSSSYEQYF. Using reference TRBV18 and TRBJ2-7 for the parts outside the CDR3, the full variable domain is NAGVMQNPRHLVRRRGQEARLRCSPMKGHSHVYWYRQLPEEGLKFMVYLQKENIIDESGMPKERFSAEFPKEGPSILRIQQVVRGDSAAYFCASSPRSSSYEQYFGPGTRLTVT.

The chain combines TRBV5-1 with TRBJ2-5; 9 bases fit TRBD1. Germline CDR1 is SGHRS and CDR2 is YFSETQ. Trimming at V came to 4 bases and at J to 4 bases, leaving 5 bases not matched to a gene. CDR3 length equals 14 residues. In DNA, the CDR3 is TGCGCCAGCAGCGAAACAGGGGGCTCAGAGACCCAGTACTTC. Translated: CASSETGGSETQYF.

This clone has just a few counts. The rearrangement joins TRBV30 to TRBJ1-1, with D uncertain. This CDR3 is 14 amino acids long. Germline-derived CDR1 and CDR2 are GTSNPN and SVGIG (reference sequence). Trimming removed 5 bases at V and 5 bases at J, with 18 bases between. In DNA form, the CDR3 reads TGTGCCTGGGGGAGACACGGGGAGGAAACTGAAGCTTTCTTT. The encoded protein is CAWGRHGEETEAFF.

This chain connects TRBV5-4 to TRBJ2-1; 8 nucleotides align to TRBD2. CDR1 SGHNT and CDR2 YYREEE come from the germline V gene (reference sequence). V lost 4 bases and J lost 10; bases outside the gene matches: 13. The CDR3 loop spans 15 amino acids. The CDR3, as DNA: TGTGCCAGCAGCCGGCGGGGACTAGTAGCTGGAGAGCAGTTCTTC. Translation gives CASSRRGLVAGEQFF.

The chain recombines TRBV7-2 with TRBJ2-7, with D perhaps being TRBD1 or TRBD2 (5 bases each). Germline-derived CDR1 and CDR2 are SGHTA and FQGNSA. The V and J ends lost 1 base and 6 bases respectively, with 13 bases between them. The CDR3 runs 14 residues. As DNA, the CDR3 is TGTGCCAGCAGCTTAGTCATTAGAGGGGCCGAGCAGTACTTC. Amino acid sequence: CASSLVIRGAEQYF.

The chain has TRBV20-1 and TRBJ1-1; D is unresolved. The CDR3 length is 13 residues. V gave up 3 bases and J gave up 1 base, with 9 bases separating them. Germline CDR1 DFQATT, CDR2 SNEGSKA (reference sequence). The CDR3: CSASRVPNTEAFF. The CDR3 DNA reads TGCAGTGCTAGTCGGGTGCCGAACACTGAAGCTTTCTTT.

The rearrangement joins TRBV3-1 (or the pseudogene TRBV3-2) to TRBJ1-2, with D hard to call. CDR3 length: 16 residues. Germline values: CDR1 LGHDT, CDR2 YNNKEL (reference sequence). Trimming took off 4 bases at V and 1 base at J, with 16 bases between the two ends. The CDR3 nucleotides read TGTGCCAGCAGCCGAGAGACCGGGTCCTATAACTATGGCTACACCTTC. Encoded protein: CASSRETGSYNYGYTF.

The chain employs TRBV5-4 and TRBJ1-2, with TRBD1 as a possible D gene (6 bases). V lost 4 bases and J lost 2, with 15 bases in between. The CDR3 totals 15 residues. Germline V CDR1 and CDR2: SGHNT, YYREEE (reference sequence). The CDR3 region is CASSRGGGSNYGYTF. In nucleotides, the CDR3 is TGTGCCAGCAGCCGCGGCGGGGGCTCAAACTATGGCTACACCTTC.

V gene TRBV27 combines with J gene TRBJ2-7, with D unclear. V gave up 1 base and J gave up 6 bases, with 16 bases separating them. Germline V CDR1 and CDR2: MNHEY, SMNVEV (reference sequence). The CDR3 has 15 residues. The CDR3 loop reads CASSLFIRGVGEQYF. CDR3 nucleotide sequence: TGTGCCAGCAGTTTATTTATACGTGGAGTCGGCGAGCAGTACTTC.

The count of this clone is one. Other DNA sequences in the same sample also yield this CDR3. The V call is TRBV7-2, the J call TRBJ2-1; 9 positions match TRBD2. Germline trimming cut 2 bases from V and 4 bases from J; bases unmatched to any gene: 3. The CDR3 consists of 15 residues. Germline V gene sequence: CDR1 SGHTA, CDR2 FQGNSA. DNA for the CDR3: TGTGCCAGCAGCTTATCCCTAGCGGGGTACAATGAGCAGTTCTTC. It encodes CASSLSLAGYNEQFF.

The chain uses TRBV4-3 and TRBJ1-1, with 7 bases identical to TRBD1. The CDR3 runs 14 residues. The V gene's germline CDR1 is LGHNA and CDR2 YSLEER. J was trimmed by 6 bases and V by 1 base; bases with no gene match: 5. The CDR3 DNA sequence: TGCGCCAGCAGCCAAGCAGGGGGGGTCGCTGAAGCTTTCTTT. It specifies CASSQAGGVAEAFF.

The J gene is TRBJ2-3, the V gene TRBV5-1; maybe TRBD2 (5 bases). Trimming removed 1 base at V and 5 bases at J, with 17 bases between. The length of the CDR3 is 16 residues. Germline V CDR1 and CDR2: SGHRS, YFSETQ. CDR3: CASSLSTRPSGDTQYF. CDR3 DNA sequence: TGCGCCAGCAGCTTGTCCACTAGACCTTCTGGAGATACGCAGTATTTT.

This clone was counted only a few times. This rearrangement joins TRBV7-8 to TRBJ1-6; 7 nucleotides agree with TRBD1. V lost 5 bases and J lost 6; bases outside the gene matches: 7. CDR1 SGHVS and CDR2 FQNEAQ come from the germline V gene. The CDR3 loop spans 15 amino acids. CDR3 sequence: CASSLGGDSNSPLHF. CDR3 nucleotide sequence: TGTGCCAGCAGCCTTGGGGGGGACAGTAATTCACCCCTCCACTTT.

The chain has TRBV12-3 or TRBV12-4 and TRBJ2-3; no reliable D call. The CDR3 has 13 amino acids. Trimming took 0 bases from V and 2 from J, leaving 3 bases between them. CDR3 in DNA: TGTGCCAGCAGTTTAGCGCACACAGATACGCAGTATTTT. This gives the protein CASSLAHTDTQYF.

The gene calls are TRBV5-1 and TRBJ1-2, with 8 bases aligning to TRBD1. CDR3 length: 15 amino acids. The J segment lost 1 base and the V segment lost 1 base, leaving 3 bases of the junction unmatched. Germline V gene sequence: CDR1 SGHRS, CDR2 YFSETQ. CDR3 region: CASSLWGQDNYGYTF. For the CDR3, the DNA is TGCGCCAGCAGCTTGTGGGGACAGGATAACTATGGCTACACCTTC.

In regard to this clone: Within the sample, other DNA sequences also encode this same CDR3. The chain joins TRBV3-1 (or the pseudogene TRBV3-2) to TRBJ1-1, with D maybe TRBD1 (5 bases). Trimming left V 4 bases short and J 1 base short, with 7 bases between. Germline V gene data show CDR1 as LGHDT and CDR2 as YNNKEL (reference sequence). This CDR3 comprises 13 residues. CDR3 sequence reads: CASSPGQNTEAFF. The DNA of the CDR3 is TGTGCCAGCAGCCCCGGACAGAACACTGAAGCTTTCTTT.

The chain joins TRBV19 to TRBJ1-4, with TRBD1 as a possible D gene (5 bases). V lost 6 bases and J 8 bases, leaving 22 bases between the germline ends. Germline V lookup: CDR1 LNHDA, CDR2 SQIVND (reference sequence). The CDR3 contains 16 residues. CDR3 loop: CASRVQGGDVREKLFF. CDR3 coding DNA: TGTGCCAGTAGAGTCCAGGGTGGGGATGTTCGAGAAAAACTGTTTTTT.

This chain uses TRBV16 with TRBJ2-1; 9 positions match TRBD1. With V trimmed by 3 bases and J by 3 bases, 6 bases remained unmatched. The CDR3 runs to 16 residues. CDR1 is KGHSY and CDR2 is FQNENV in the germline V gene. The CDR3 DNA follows: TGTGCCAGCAGCCACAAGACAGGGGGAGGCTACAATGAGCAGTTCTTC. Translating gives CASSHKTGGGYNEQFF. Combining the CDR3 with reference TRBV16 and TRBJ2-1 gives the whole variable domain GEEVAQTPKHLVRGEGQKAKLYCAPIKGHSYVFWYQQVLKNEFKFLISFQNENVFDETGMPKERFSAKCLPNSPCSLEIQATKLEDSAVYFCASSHKTGGGYNEQFFGPGTRLTVL.

The chain is built from TRBV9 and TRBJ1-3; the D gene is possibly TRBD1 (5 bases). Per germline, CDR1 SGDLS and CDR2 YYNGEE. This CDR3 is 16 amino acids long. The ends were cut back, 0 bases at V and 6 bases at J, with 16 bases in the middle. The CDR3 nucleotides are TGTGCCAGCAGCGTAGGAGTCAGACAGTATGAAAACACCATATATTTT. This gives the protein CASSVGVRQYENTIYF.

The rearrangement joins TRBV7-8 to TRBJ1-2, with 12 bases aligning to TRBD1. CDR3 size: 17 residues. The V segment lost 1 base and the J segment 4 bases; nucleotides outside the gene matches: 7. CDR1 SGHVS and CDR2 FQNEAQ come from the germline V gene. The CDR3 here is CASSLVGTGGASYGYTF. CDR3 nucleotide sequence: TGTGCCAGCAGCTTAGTAGGGACAGGGGGCGCTAGCTATGGCTACACCTTC. Full variable domain (remainder filled in from reference TRBV7-8 and TRBJ1-2): GAGVSQSPRYKVAKRGQDVALRCDPISGHVSLFWYQQALGQGPEFLTYFQNEAQLDKSGLPSDRFFAERPEGSVSTLKIQRTQQEDSAVYLCASSLVGTGGASYGYTFGSGTRLTVV.

The chain combines TRBV5-5 with TRBJ2-3; the D is unclear. Germline values: CDR1 SGHKS, CDR2 YYEKEE (reference sequence). Trimming pared 0 bases from V and 0 bases from J, leaving 8 bases between. This CDR3 is built from 15 residues. For the CDR3, the DNA is TGTGCCAGCAGCTTGGCGCCAGTCAGCACAGATACGCAGTATTTT. The encoded protein is CASSLAPVSTDTQYF.

The V and J genes are TRBV5-5 and TRBJ1-1; 7 bases map to TRBD1. The V gene end was trimmed by 4 bases and the J gene end by 5 bases; junction bases not matched to a gene: 14. The CDR3 loop spans 16 amino acids. Germline assignment: CDR1 SGHKS and CDR2 YYEKEE (reference sequence). The CDR3 sequence: CASSKGAGGSGTEAFF. In DNA, the CDR3 is TGTGCCAGCAGCAAGGGGGCGGGGGGCTCAGGGACTGAAGCTTTCTTT.

This clone was counted a few times. This chain links TRBV7-8 with TRBJ2-2, with D perhaps matching TRBD1 or TRBD2 (5 bases each). CDR3 length: 14 amino acids. Germline V gene data show CDR1 as SGHVS and CDR2 as FQNEAQ. V dropped 3 bases and J dropped 6 bases, with 11 bases sitting between them. The CDR3 sequence: CASSLLVGAGELFF. The CDR3 coding sequence is TGTGCCAGCAGCTTGCTAGTGGGGGCCGGGGAGCTGTTTTTT.

This rearrangement joins TRBV29-1 to TRBJ1-2; D is perhaps TRBD1 (6 bases). V lost 4 bases and J lost 7, with 13 bases in between. Germline CDR1 is SQVTM and CDR2 is ANQGSEA. This CDR3 region has 12 residues. Written as DNA, the CDR3 is TGCAGCGTTGCGGACAGCTACCTTGGCTACACCTTC. This translates into CSVADSYLGYTF.

The chain links TRBV9 to TRBJ2-5, with a weak D call TRBD2 (7 bases). CDR3 length: 15 residues. Trimming pared 3 bases from V and 4 bases from J, leaving 16 bases between. The germline gives CDR1 SGDLS, CDR2 YYNGEE. The CDR3 reads CASSAGTRGGETQYF. The CDR3 DNA reads as TGTGCCAGCAGCGCGGGGACGAGGGGGGGAGAGACCCAGTACTTC.

This sequence joins TRBV7-9 and TRBJ1-2; D may be TRBD1 (6 bases). Trimming took off 5 bases at V and 0 bases at J, with 10 bases between the two ends. CDR3 size: 14 residues. The germline gives CDR1 SEHNR, CDR2 FQNEAQ (reference sequence). CDR3: CASSAPGANYGYTF. In nucleotides, the CDR3 is TGTGCCAGCAGCGCCCCAGGGGCTAACTATGGCTACACCTTC.

The chain combines TRBV7-6 with TRBJ2-5; tentative D call: TRBD2 (5 bases). Germline V gene lookup returns CDR1 SGHVS and CDR2 FNYEAQ. Deletions cut 5 bases from V and 5 bases from J, with 15 bases between. The CDR3 length is 14 residues. Written as DNA, the CDR3 is TGTGCCAGCAGCCCTCATTACGGGGATGAGACCCAGTACTTC. This codes for CASSPHYGDETQYF.

The chain combines TRBV28 with TRBJ1-2; maybe TRBD1 (6 bases). Looked up from germline, CDR1 is MDHEN and CDR2 is SYDVKM. Deletions cut 6 bases from V and 8 bases from J, with 16 bases between. CDR3 size: 13 residues. The CDR3 region has the DNA TGTGCCAGCAGGGGGGCAGACCAAGTGGGCTACACCTTC. Translated: CASRGADQVGYTF.

The chain has TRBV7-2 and TRBJ2-5; D not certain. The CDR3 length is 16 residues. The germline V and J ends were trimmed by 1 base and 1 base, with 13 bases remaining between them. The germline V gene encodes CDR1 SGHTA and CDR2 FQGNSA. This CDR3 reads CASSLVARAAQETQYF. In DNA, the CDR3 is TGTGCCAGCAGCTTAGTGGCTAGGGCGGCCCAAGAGACCCAGTACTTC.